The 18 T cell receptor beta chains below all came from one sample that was sequenced in a study of T-cell memory formation after mild COVID-19. From the 5' RACE reads, TCRdb called clonotypes with MiXCR, one entry per CDR3 protein. The sample has about 210,000 distinct CDR3 sequences, around 25% seen once. What was sequenced was PBMCs or a T cell subset sorted from them (not recorded which). The receptor set was obtained from an adult woman who had mild COVID-19 (a few samples of this study predate the infection). Cell type and time point are not known.

The chain recombines TRBV20-1 with TRBJ1-1, with 7 bases matching TRBD1. V shed 6 bases, J shed 4 bases, and the junction held 17 bases outside the gene matches. This CDR3 contains 16 residues. Germline V lookup: CDR1 DFQATT, CDR2 SNEGSKA (reference sequence). CDR3 sequence reads: CSALAGGSIEGTEAFF. The CDR3 coding sequence is TGCAGTGCGCTCGCAGGGGGATCAATCGAGGGCACTGAAGCTTTCTTT.

This clonotype was seen more than once but under ten times. V and J are TRBV9 and TRBJ2-1, with TRBD2 matching 13 bases. CDR3 length: 15 amino acids. The trim removed 5 bases at V and 6 bases at J, leaving 5 bases unmatched. Germline lookup yields CDR1 SGDLS and CDR2 YYNGEE. CDR3 sequence: CASSRTSGRVNEQFF. The DNA of the CDR3 is TGTGCCAGCAGTAGAACTAGCGGGAGGGTCAATGAGCAGTTCTTC.

This clonotype was observed a handful of times. The V gene is TRBV29-1, the J gene TRBJ2-7; D may correspond to TRBD1 or TRBD2 (5 bases each). V was trimmed by 4 bases and J by 0 bases, leaving 10 bases between them. This CDR3 region has 13 residues. Germline lookup yields CDR1 SQVTM and CDR2 ANQGSEA. DNA of the CDR3: TGCAGCGTTGCGGGACGGAGCTCCTACGAGCAGTACTTC. Translating gives CSVAGRSSYEQYF.

The rearrangement links TRBV7-2 to TRBJ2-3; possible D gene TRBD2, 6 bases. The length of the CDR3 is 14 residues. The germline V gene has CDR1 SGHTA and CDR2 FQGNSA. The V and J ends lost 0 bases and 4 bases respectively, with 8 bases between them. The CDR3 sequence is CASSLAPGADTQYF. The CDR3 DNA sequence: TGTGCCAGCAGCTTAGCGCCGGGGGCAGATACGCAGTATTTT.

The rearrangement joins TRBV6-2 or TRBV6-3 to TRBJ2-7, with 8 bases aligning to TRBD1. The CDR3 is 13 residues long. V trimming: 0 bases; J trimming: 7 bases; junction bases outside the gene matches: 2. From germline, CDR1 is MNHEY and CDR2 SVGEGT. CDR3 loop: CASSYSGQEEQYF. CDR3 coding DNA: TGTGCCAGCAGTTACTCGGGACAGGAGGAGCAGTACTTC.

The chain carries TRBV5-1 and TRBJ1-1; weak D call: TRBD1 (6 bases). The CDR3 runs 16 residues. The germline V gene encodes CDR1 SGHRS and CDR2 YFSETQ. The germline V and J ends were trimmed by 0 bases and 0 bases, with 12 bases remaining between them. CDR3 bases: TGCGCCAGCAGCTTGGCGGGGGGCGGGGTGAACACTGAAGCTTTCTTT. As protein: CASSLAGGGVNTEAFF.

The CDR3: CASSVAGDVEQYF. The CDR3 nucleotides are TGTGCCAGCAGCGTAGCGGGAGACGTCGAGCAGTACTTC. The V gene is TRBV28, the J gene TRBJ2-7; the match to TRBD2 covers 9 bases. The CDR3 sequence is 13 residues long. Unmatched junction bases numbered 6, after V lost 6 bases and J lost 6 bases. Germline values: CDR1 MDHEN, CDR2 SYDVKM.

This clonotype occurred a few times. The rearrangement uses TRBV20-1 and TRBJ1-2; D gene unclear. The CDR3 is 11 residues long. V was shortened by 5 bases and J by 4 bases, with 8 bases between the two germline ends. Germline V CDR1 and CDR2: DFQATT, SNEGSKA (reference sequence). This CDR3 is CSARHLYGYTF. Here the CDR3 DNA reads TGCAGTGCTCGGCATCTCTATGGCTACACCTTC.

This chain uses TRBV3-1 with TRBJ2-1, with TRBD2 matching 8 bases. The trim removed 4 bases at V and 3 bases at J, leaving 8 bases unmatched. Germline CDR1 reads LGHDT; CDR2 reads YNNKEL (reference sequence). CDR3 length: 16 amino acids. As DNA, the CDR3 is TGTGCCAGCAGCCCGCCAGAGAGCGGGAGCTACAATGAGCAGTTCTTC. It specifies CASSPPESGSYNEQFF.

This clonotype was detected a few times. One junction end disagrees with the germline gene, perhaps due to a read error. J is TRBJ2-5 and V is TRBV2; 11 nucleotides line up with TRBD2. Germline V gene lookup returns CDR1 SNHLY and CDR2 FYNNEI. The CDR3 has 16 residues. This CDR3 reads CASRTKLAGVGETQYF. CDR3 DNA: TGTGCCAGCAGGACCAAACTAGCGGGGGTAGGAGAGACCCAGTATTTC.

CDR3 bases: TGTGCCAGCAGTCACGACAGATTTAATGAGCAGTTCTTC. Encoded protein: CASSHDRFNEQFF. The chain has TRBV27 and TRBJ2-1; D might be TRBD1 (5 bases). Trimming pared 5 bases from V and 7 bases from J, leaving 12 bases between. Germline CDR1 and CDR2: MNHEY and SMNVEV (reference sequence). This CDR3 is 13 amino acids long.

The chain is built from TRBV24-1 and TRBJ2-2; D possibly matches TRBD1 or TRBD2 (6 bases each). Trimming removed 5 bases at V and 0 bases at J, with 9 bases between. Germline CDR1 KGHDR, CDR2 SFDVKD. The CDR3 totals 15 residues. Here the CDR3 DNA reads TGTGCCACCAGTGTAGGGGGGACGAACACCGGGGAGCTGTTTTTT. Amino acid sequence: CATSVGGTNTGELFF.

This chain connects TRBV12-3 or TRBV12-4 to TRBJ2-3, with D hard to call. The CDR3 runs to 13 residues. V was pared by 4 bases and J by 6 bases, with 11 bases between. CDR3 in amino acids: CASSSGQVDTQYF. The DNA for the CDR3 is TGTGCCAGCAGTTCCGGCCAAGTCGATACGCAGTATTTT.

V usage is TRBV20-1 and J usage is TRBJ1-2; TRBD1 might be the D (5 bases). Trimming removed 4 bases at V and 4 bases at J, with 13 bases between. The length of the CDR3 is 13 residues. Germline CDR1 DFQATT, CDR2 SNEGSKA (reference sequence). Written as DNA, the CDR3 is TGCAGTGCTAAGCCGACAGCTCTCTATGGCTACACCTTC. Translating gives CSAKPTALYGYTF.

V gene TRBV5-1 combines with J gene TRBJ1-2; no clear D. The CDR3 contains 13 residues. V was trimmed by 4 bases and J by 3 bases, leaving 10 bases between them. In germline, CDR1 is SGHRS, CDR2 YFSETQ. The CDR3 coding sequence is TGCGCCAGCAGCGCGGAGGTTGACTATGGCTACACCTTC. It translates to CASSAEVDYGYTF.

This chain joins TRBV30 and TRBJ1-2, with D possibly TRBD1 on 5 matching bases. The CDR3 covers 13 residues. V was clipped by 5 bases and J by 3 bases, with 13 bases between them. Germline V gene data show CDR1 as GTSNPN and CDR2 as SVGIG (reference sequence). CDR3 DNA: TGTGCCTGGGTCAGGGCGGGTGACTATGGCTACACCTTC. It encodes CAWVRAGDYGYTF. The full variable domain, completed using reference TRBV30 and TRBJ1-2, is SQTIHQWPATLVQPVGSPLSLECTVEGTSNPNLYWYRQAAGRGLQLLFYSVGIGQISSEVPQNLSASRPQDRQFILSSKKLLLSDSGFYLCAWVRAGDYGYTFGSGTRLTVV.

This clonotype appeared a few times. The chain employs TRBV29-1 and TRBJ1-2; 9 bases agree with TRBD1. The CDR3 totals 13 residues. From germline, CDR1 is SQVTM and CDR2 ANQGSEA. V shed 7 bases, J shed 7 bases, and the junction held 10 bases outside the gene matches. Here the CDR3 reads CSAPGQGEGGYTF. The CDR3 DNA sequence: TGCAGCGCCCCGGGACAGGGAGAGGGTGGCTACACCTTC.

This clonotype is judged medium-sized. V usage is TRBV4-2 and J usage is TRBJ2-5; no definite D call. Trimming stripped 2 bases from V and 0 bases from J, with 4 bases between. The CDR3 has 13 amino acids. Germline loops: CDR1 LGHNA, CDR2 YNFKEQ. The CDR3 reads CASSQKDQETQYF. The CDR3 nucleotides are TGTGCCAGCAGCCAAAAAGACCAAGAGACCCAGTACTTC.